This is a list of T cell receptor beta chains from one sample in a study of graft-versus-host responses after intestinal transplantation. Sequencing used immunoSEQ multiplex PCR; TCRdb keeps in-frame clones, though not all of them. The sample lists 43,000 or so clones, about 93% occurring once. The sequences come from PBMCs, collected 750 to 850 days after a first intestinal transplant, on the day of a second. Receptors originate from a human patient who received an intestinal transplant, so some T cells may come from the graft donor. The CDR3 runs from the conserved cysteine through the conserved F or W. The D gene is left open where the match is weak. Clone size is given for some rows only: seen once, a few or many times, or a class if the clone is expanded.

D gene: .
clone size: .
V gene: TRBV5-5
J gene: TRBJ1-2
CDR3 protein: CASRSCFSRKTYGYTF
CDR3 DNA: TGTGCCAGCAGGTCGTGTTTCTCGCGAAAGACCTATGGCTACACCTTC

D gene: .
clone size: .
V gene: TRBV7-4
J gene: TRBJ2-7
CDR3 protein: CASSLQGYEQYF
CDR3 DNA: TGTGCCAGCAGCTTACAGGGCTACGAGCAGTACTTC

D gene: TRBD1
clone size: .
V gene: TRBV9
J gene: TRBJ2-1
CDR3 protein: CASSVVWDRWGHNEQFF
CDR3 DNA: TGTGCCAGCAGCGTAGTTTGGGACAGGTGGGGGCACAATGAGCAGTTCTTC

D gene: TRBD1
clone size: .
V gene: TRBV5-1
J gene: TRBJ1-6
CDR3 protein: CASSGRTGANSPLHF
CDR3 DNA: TGCGCCAGCAGCGGGAGGACAGGCGCGAATTCACCCCTCCACTTT

D gene: .
clone size: .
V gene: TRBV11-2
J gene: TRBJ2-1
CDR3 protein: CASSLDRSRKINEQFF
CDR3 DNA: TGTGCCAGCAGCTTAGACCGGTCGAGGAAAATCAATGAGCAGTTCTTC

D gene: .
clone size: .
V gene: TRBV6-5
J gene: TRBJ2-1
CDR3 protein: CASSYSRVGEQFF
CDR3 DNA: TGTGCCAGCAGTTACTCGAGGGTCGGGGAGCAGTTCTTC

D gene: .
clone size: .
V gene: TRBV11-2
J gene: TRBJ1-5
CDR3 protein: CASSQQGGQPQHF
CDR3 DNA: TGTGCCAGCAGCCAACAGGGAGGCCAGCCCCAGCATTTT

D gene: TRBD2
clone size: .
V gene: TRBV5-8
J gene: TRBJ2-7
CDR3 protein: CASSGEAQREGYEQYF
CDR3 DNA: TGTGCCAGCAGCGGGGAGGCTCAGCGGGAGGGCTACGAGCAGTACTTC

D gene: TRBD2
clone size: .
V gene: TRBV6-5
J gene: TRBJ2-7
CDR3 protein: CASSTYSGSSYEQYF
CDR3 DNA: TGTGCCAGCAGTACCTATAGCGGGAGCTCCTACGAGCAGTACTTC

D gene: .
clone size: .
V gene: TRBV6-1
J gene: TRBJ1-3
CDR3 protein: CASSEARSGNTIYF
CDR3 DNA: TGTGCCAGCAGTGAAGCAAGGTCCGGAAACACCATATATTTT

D gene: TRBD2
clone size: .
V gene: TRBV7-9
J gene: TRBJ2-7
CDR3 protein: CASSTSGSTYEQYF
CDR3 DNA: TGTGCCAGCAGCACTAGCGGGAGTACGTACGAGCAGTACTTC

D gene: .
clone size: .
V gene: TRBV19
J gene: TRBJ2-4
CDR3 protein: CAGSRSRMGDIAKNIQYF
CDR3 DNA: TGTGCCGGTAGTCGGTCGAGGATGGGGGATATAGCCAAAAACATTCAGTACTTC

D gene: .
clone size: .
V gene: TRBV9
J gene: TRBJ2-7
CDR3 protein: CASSERQGRDEQYF
CDR3 DNA: TGTGCCAGCAGCGAGAGACAGGGGAGGGACGAGCAGTACTTC

D gene: TRBD1
clone size: .
V gene: TRBV6-5
J gene: TRBJ1-5
CDR3 protein: CASSGGQGYQPQHF
CDR3 DNA: TGTGCCAGCAGTGGAGGACAGGGATATCAGCCCCAGCATTTT

D gene: .
clone size: .
V gene: TRBV6-5
J gene: TRBJ2-7
CDR3 protein: CASSYKARGLYEQYF
CDR3 DNA: TGTGCCAGCAGTTACAAAGCGAGGGGCCTCTACGAGCAGTACTTC

D gene: .
clone size: once
V gene: TRBV27
J gene: TRBJ2-1
CDR3 protein: CASSLGGGSYNEQFF
CDR3 DNA: TGTGCCAGCAGCCTAGGGGGAGGGTCCTACAATGAGCAGTTCTTC

D gene: TRBD2
clone size: .
V gene: TRBV6-5
J gene: TRBJ2-7
CDR3 protein: CASSTSGRRKNEQYF
CDR3 DNA: TGTGCCAGCAGTACTAGCGGGAGGCGGAAGAACGAGCAGTACTTC

D gene: TRBD2
clone size: once
V gene: TRBV7-8
J gene: TRBJ2-1
CDR3 protein: CASSFLQWRGVNEQFF
CDR3 DNA: TGTGCCAGCAGCTTCCTCCAATGGCGGGGGGTCAATGAGCAGTTCTTC

D gene: .
clone size: .
V gene: TRBV27
J gene: TRBJ2-3
CDR3 protein: CASSLSGTPVDTQYF
CDR3 DNA: TGTGCCAGCAGTTTATCCGGGACCCCGGTAGATACGCAGTATTTT

D gene: TRBD2
clone size: .
V gene: TRBV10-3
J gene: TRBJ2-2
CDR3 protein: CAILAGGDTGELFF
CDR3 DNA: TGTGCCATCCTAGCGGGAGGGGATACCGGGGAGCTGTTTTTT

D gene: .
clone size: once
V gene: TRBV25-1
J gene: TRBJ2-7
CDR3 protein: CASSPNWPGDHEQYF
CDR3 DNA: TGTGCCAGCAGTCCCAATTGGCCGGGGGACCACGAGCAGTACTTC

D gene: .
clone size: .
V gene: TRBV11-2
J gene: TRBJ2-7
CDR3 protein: CASSLSSENYYEQYF
CDR3 DNA: TGTGCCAGCAGCTTATCGTCAGAAAATTACTACGAGCAGTACTTC

D gene: TRBD2
clone size: .
V gene: TRBV11-2
J gene: TRBJ2-7
CDR3 protein: CASSFRTSGTYEQYF
CDR3 DNA: TGTGCCAGCAGCTTTAGGACTAGCGGTACCTACGAGCAGTACTTC

D gene: TRBD1
clone size: .
V gene: TRBV7-9
J gene: TRBJ2-2
CDR3 protein: CASSAGQGDTGELFF
CDR3 DNA: TGTGCCAGCAGCGCCGGACAGGGCGACACCGGGGAGCTGTTTTTT

D gene: .
clone size: .
V gene: TRBV6-6
J gene: TRBJ2-2
CDR3 protein: CASTTAGQGNTGELFF
CDR3 DNA: TGTGCCAGCACCACCGCTGGCCAGGGGAACACCGGGGAGCTGTTTTTT

D gene: TRBD1
clone size: .
V gene: TRBV30
J gene: TRBJ1-5
CDR3 protein: CAWSLAGGFYFDQPQHF
CDR3 DNA: TGTGCCTGGAGTTTGGCAGGGGGATTTTATTTTGATCAGCCCCAGCATTTT

D gene: TRBD2
clone size: .
V gene: TRBV30
J gene: TRBJ2-1
CDR3 protein: CAWRPRLAGDNEQFF
CDR3 DNA: TGTGCCTGGAGGCCCCGACTAGCGGGAGACAATGAGCAGTTCTTC

D gene: .
clone size: .
V gene: TRBV30
J gene: TRBJ1-5
CDR3 protein: CAWSGGISNQPQHF
CDR3 DNA: TGTGCCTGGAGTGGGGGAATTAGCAATCAGCCCCAGCATTTT

D gene: .
clone size: .
V gene: TRBV5-6
J gene: TRBJ1-5
CDR3 protein: CASSLGGRYQPQHF
CDR3 DNA: TGTGCCAGCAGCTTGGGAGGGAGGTATCAGCCCCAGCATTTT

D gene: TRBD2
clone size: .
V gene: TRBV7-9
J gene: TRBJ2-2
CDR3 protein: CASSLGAGGSGELFF
CDR3 DNA: TGTGCCAGCAGCTTAGGGGCGGGAGGATCCGGGGAGCTGTTTTTT